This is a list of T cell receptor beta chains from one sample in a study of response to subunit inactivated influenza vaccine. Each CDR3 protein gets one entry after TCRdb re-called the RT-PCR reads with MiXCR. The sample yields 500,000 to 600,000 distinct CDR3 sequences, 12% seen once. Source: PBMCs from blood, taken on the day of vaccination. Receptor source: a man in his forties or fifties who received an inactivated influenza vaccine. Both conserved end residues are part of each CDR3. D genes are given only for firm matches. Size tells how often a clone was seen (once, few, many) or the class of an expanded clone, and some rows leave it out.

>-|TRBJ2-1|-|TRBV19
TGTGCCAGTAGTGCCGACCTGGGAGCATACAATGAGCAGTTCTTC
CASSADLGAYNEQFF
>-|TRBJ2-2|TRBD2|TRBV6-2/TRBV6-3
TGTGCCAGCAGAGTTACTACCGGGGGGACCGGGGAGCTGTTTTTT
CASRVTTGGTGELFF
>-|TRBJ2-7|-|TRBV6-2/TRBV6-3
TGTGCCAGCAGTTACGGGTTAGGGAACTACGAGCAGTACTTC
CASSYGLGNYEQYF
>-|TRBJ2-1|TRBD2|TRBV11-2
TGTGCCAGCAGCTGGGCTAGCGGGGGGTCCTCCTCCTACAATGAGCAGTTCTTC
CASSWASGGSSSYNEQFF
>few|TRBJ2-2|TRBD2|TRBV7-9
TGTGCCAGCAGCTTAGAGACTAGCGGGTGGAACACCGGGGAGCTGTTTTTT
CASSLETSGWNTGELFF
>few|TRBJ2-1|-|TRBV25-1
TGTGCCAGCAGCGAAGACAGGATAAACTCCTACAATGAGCAGTTCTTC
CASSEDRINSYNEQFF
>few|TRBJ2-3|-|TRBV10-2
TGCGCCAGCAGTGAGTCGAGGGGGAGGAGCACAGATACGCAGTATTTT
CASSESRGRSTDTQYF
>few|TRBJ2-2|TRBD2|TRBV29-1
TGCAGCGTGACAAGCGGGAGGGGCGGGGGACTTGCGAACACCGGGGAGCTGTTTTTT
CSVTSGRGGGLANTGELFF
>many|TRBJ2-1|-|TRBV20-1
TGCAGTGCACCTCCCGCGGGCTACAATGAGCAGTTCTTC
CSAPPAGYNEQFF
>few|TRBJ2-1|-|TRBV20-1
TGCAGTGCTAGAGGTCCGCGGGCATTGGGGAATGAGCAGTTCTTC
CSARGPRALGNEQFF
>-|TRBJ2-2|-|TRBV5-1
TGCGCCAGCAGCTTGAATCCGGATTCCCGCTCGAACACCGGGGAGCTGTTTTTT
CASSLNPDSRSNTGELFF
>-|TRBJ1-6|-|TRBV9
TGTGCCAGCAGCGCCGAATCCTATAATTCACCCCTCCACTTT
CASSAESYNSPLHF
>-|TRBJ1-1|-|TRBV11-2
TGTGCCAGCAGCCTCCGACTGGGCTGGGAAGCTTTCTTT
CASSLRLGWEAFF
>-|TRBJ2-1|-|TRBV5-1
TGCGCCAGCAGCTTATCCACGGGCAATGAGCAGTTCTTC
CASSLSTGNEQFF
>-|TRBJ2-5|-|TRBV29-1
TGCAGCGTTGTACAACCCATAACGGTCGGAGAGACCCAGTACTTC
CSVVQPITVGETQYF
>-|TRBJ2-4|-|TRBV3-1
TGTGCCAGCAGCCAAGGGTCGTTTAGAAACCTTCAGTACTTC
CASSQGSFRNLQYF
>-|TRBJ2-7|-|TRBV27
TGTGCCAGCAGTTTAGGCAGGGGCCACTACGAGCAGTACTTC
CASSLGRGHYEQYF
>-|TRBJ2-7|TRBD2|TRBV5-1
TGCGCCAGCAGCTCAGGGACTAGCGGGAACAACGAGCAGTACTTC
CASSSGTSGNNEQYF
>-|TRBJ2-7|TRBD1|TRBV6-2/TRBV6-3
TGTGCCAGCAGTTACTCCCCCCGGGACAGGGGGCTCTCGTCCTACGAGCAGTACTTC
CASSYSPRDRGLSSYEQYF
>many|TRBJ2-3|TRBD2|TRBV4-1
TGCGCCAGCAGCCAAGATAGCCAGCGGGGAAGCACAGATACGCAGTATTTT
CASSQDSQRGSTDTQYF
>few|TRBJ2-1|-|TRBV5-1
TGCGCCAGCAGGGCGGGGATGACCGATGAGCAGTTCTTC
CASRAGMTDEQFF
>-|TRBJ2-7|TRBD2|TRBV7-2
TGTGCCAGCAGCGGGACTAGCGGGAGTCTCTACGAGCAGTACTTC
CASSGTSGSLYEQYF
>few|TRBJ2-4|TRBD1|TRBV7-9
TGTGCCAGCAGCAAGACAGGGATGGCGGACATTCAGTACTTC
CASSKTGMADIQYF
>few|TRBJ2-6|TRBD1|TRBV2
TGTGCCTCCAGGGACAGGGCTGGGGCCAACGTCCTGACTTTC
CASRDRAGANVLTF
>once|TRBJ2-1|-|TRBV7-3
TGTGCCAGCAGCTTAACCAGGACCTATACCTACAATGAGCAGTTCTTC
CASSLTRTYTYNEQFF
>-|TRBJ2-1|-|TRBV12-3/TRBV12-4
TGTGCCAGCAGTTTAGTAGGTCAGTCTGGTGAGCAGTTCTTC
CASSLVGQSGEQFF
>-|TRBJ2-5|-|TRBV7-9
TGTGCCAGCAGCTTCCGTAATTTTGGGGAGACCCAGTACTTC
CASSFRNFGETQYF
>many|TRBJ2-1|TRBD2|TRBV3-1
TGTGCCAGCAGCCAAGAAGCGGGACCATACAATGAGCAGTTCTTC
CASSQEAGPYNEQFF
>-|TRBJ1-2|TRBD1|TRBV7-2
TGTGCCAGCAGCCCAAGAGGGACAGCAACCAACTATGGCTACACCTTC
CASSPRGTATNYGYTF
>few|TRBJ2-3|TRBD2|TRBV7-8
TGTGCCAGCAGCCGACTAGCTGGAGGTGTAGATACGCAGTATTTT
CASSRLAGGVDTQYF
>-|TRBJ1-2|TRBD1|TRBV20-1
TGCAGTGCTACAGGGGGCGATGGCTACACCTTC
CSATGGDGYTF
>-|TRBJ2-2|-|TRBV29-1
TGCAGCGTGGGGGACACTTTTACCGGGGAGCTGTTTTTT
CSVGDTFTGELFF
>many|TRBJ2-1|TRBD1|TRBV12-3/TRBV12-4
TGTGCCAGCAGACAGGGGTCAGGCAATGAGCAGTTCTTC
CASRQGSGNEQFF
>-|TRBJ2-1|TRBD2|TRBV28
TGTGCCAGCAGTTTCCCGACTAGCGGGTTTTACAATGAGCTGTTCTTC
CASSFPTSGFYNELFF
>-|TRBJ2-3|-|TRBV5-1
TGCGCCAGCAGCGCCTCGCGGGCGGGGAGCTCTAGCACAGATACGCAGTATTTT
CASSASRAGSSSTDTQYF
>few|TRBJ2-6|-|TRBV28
TGTGCCAGCACAAAGAGCTCTGGGGCCAACGTCCTGACTTTC
CASTKSSGANVLTF
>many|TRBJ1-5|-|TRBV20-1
TGCAGTGCTAGAGGACCCTTCAATCAGCCCCAGCATTTT
CSARGPFNQPQHF
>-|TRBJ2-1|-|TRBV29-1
TGCAGCGTTTCTCTTCCTAGCAACGCGCAGTTCTTC
CSVSLPSNAQFF
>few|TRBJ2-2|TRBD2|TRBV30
TGTGCCTGTCGGACTAGCGGAAACACCGGGGAGCTGTTTTTT
CACRTSGNTGELFF
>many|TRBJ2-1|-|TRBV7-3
TGTGCCAGCAGCCTAATAGGGGGACGGCCTAACTCCCGAAATGAGCAGTTCTTC
CASSLIGGRPNSRNEQFF
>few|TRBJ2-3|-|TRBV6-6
TGTGCCAGCATTCAGCGCCGCACAGATACGCAGTATTTT
CASIQRRTDTQYF
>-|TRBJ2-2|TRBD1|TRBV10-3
TGTGCCATCTTCCGACAGGGGGGCACCGGGGAGCTGTTTTTT
CAIFRQGGTGELFF
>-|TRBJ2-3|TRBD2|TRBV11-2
TGTGCCAGCAGGTCTACTAGCGCGGATACGCAGTATTTT
CASRSTSADTQYF
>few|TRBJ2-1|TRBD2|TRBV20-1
TGCAGTGCTAGGCGGGGGGGCGTGAATGAGCAGTTCTTC
CSARRGGVNEQFF
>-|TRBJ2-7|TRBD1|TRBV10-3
TGTGCCATCAGTAGGGACAGACGATCCGAGCAGTACTTC
CAISRDRRSEQYF
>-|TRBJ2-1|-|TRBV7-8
TGTGCCAGCAGCTTAGAGGGTGAGCATTTCTTC
CASSLEGEHFF